The rows below give T cell receptor beta chains drawn from one sample of a study of neurological immune-mediated disorders. TCRdb re-derived calls from the 5' RACE reads in MiXCR, one entry per CDR3 protein. Of 46,000 or so distinct CDR3 sequences in the sample, around 4.5% were seen once. Sequenced sample: PBMCs. The receptors stem from a woman in her sixties or seventies with multiple sclerosis. Each CDR3 is given with its conserved first and last residue. A D gene is named only where the DNA matches it firmly. Not all rows give a size; the values are once, few, many and, for expanded clones, a class.

j_call v_call clone_size d_call cdr3_aa cdr3_nt
TRBJ2-1 TRBV11-2 many - CASSAVYEQFF TGTGCCAGCAGCGCAGTCTATGAGCAGTTCTTC
TRBJ1-2 TRBV9 - - CASSVEVNYGYTF TGTGCCAGCAGCGTAGAGGTTAACTATGGCTACACCTTC
TRBJ2-5 TRBV5-1 many TRBD2 CASSLGLAGERETQYF TGCGCCAGCAGCTTGGGACTAGCGGGAGAACGGGAGACCCAGTACTTC
TRBJ1-2 TRBV5-1 many - CASSLEGGDYGYTF TGCGCCAGCAGCTTGGAAGGCGGAGACTATGGCTACACCTTC
TRBJ2-5 TRBV5-1 few - CASSLAAGTQETQYF TGCGCCAGCAGCTTGGCGGCAGGGACTCAAGAGACCCAGTACTTC
TRBJ1-1 TRBV18 many - CASSPSRSATEAFF TGTGCCAGCTCACCAAGCAGGAGTGCCACTGAAGCTTTCTTT
TRBJ1-1 TRBV20-1 many - CSARPTGTGPEAFF TGCAGTGCTCGCCCTACAGGAACAGGCCCTGAAGCTTTCTTT
TRBJ2-7 TRBV12-3/TRBV12-4 many TRBD2 CASSLGGDLYEQYF TGTGCCAGCAGTTTGGGGGGGGACCTGTACGAGCAGTACTTC
TRBJ2-1 TRBV27 many TRBD2 CASSLRREAPKEQFF TGTGCCAGCAGTTTGAGACGGGAGGCCCCAAAGGAGCAGTTCTTC
TRBJ2-3 TRBV7-2 many - CASGSGWADTQYF TGTGCCAGCGGGAGCGGGTGGGCAGATACGCAGTATTTT
TRBJ2-7 TRBV7-2 many TRBD2 CASSRSGGATYEQYF TGTGCCAGCAGCCGTAGCGGGGGGGCCACCTACGAGCAGTACTTC
TRBJ1-3 TRBV2 many - CASSERGAGNTIYF TGTGCCAGCAGTGAAAGGGGGGCTGGAAACACCATATATTTT
TRBJ1-4 TRBV7-7 - - CASSLEQGEKLFF TGTGCTAGCAGCTTAGAGCAGGGTGAAAAACTGTTTTTT
TRBJ2-2 TRBV4-1 many TRBD1 CASSPSIGQGEYTGELFF TGCGCCAGCAGCCCCAGTATTGGGCAGGGGGAGTACACCGGGGAGCTGTTTTTT
TRBJ2-1 TRBV21-1 many - CASSPGTEYAEQFF TGTGCCAGCAGCCCTGGGACAGAGTATGCTGAGCAGTTCTTC
TRBJ2-1 TRBV20-1 many - CSARVPGGYNEQFF TGCAGTGCTAGAGTTCCGGGTGGCTACAATGAGCAGTTCTTC
TRBJ1-5 TRBV20-1 - - CSARGGGDQPQHF TGCAGTGCTAGAGGGGGGGGCGATCAGCCCCAGCATTTT
TRBJ2-7 TRBV6-6 few - CASSYPDNSYEQYF TGTGCCAGCAGTTACCCGGACAACTCCTACGAGCAGTACTTC
TRBJ1-3 TRBV5-1 - - CASSLQSVAGNTIYF TGCGCCAGCAGCTTGCAGTCGGTAGCTGGAAACACCATATATTTT
TRBJ2-3 TRBV7-2 many - CASSFRYGGGTDTQYF TGTGCCAGCAGCTTTCGATATGGCGGAGGCACAGATACGCAGTATTTT
TRBJ2-3 TRBV10-3 many TRBD2 CAISELGAGGTDTQYF TGTGCCATCAGTGAGCTAGGAGCGGGGGGAACAGATACGCAGTATTTT
TRBJ1-2 TRBV20-1 many - CSADPDEGYTF TGCAGTGCTGACCCGGACGAGGGCTACACCTTC
TRBJ2-1 TRBV29-1 medium-sized TRBD2 CSVGLAGDNEQFF TGCAGCGTAGGACTAGCGGGGGACAATGAGCAGTTCTTC
TRBJ2-7 TRBV10-1 - - CASSQDRGDEQYF TGCGCCAGCAGTCAAGACCGGGGCGACGAGCAGTACTTC
TRBJ2-3 TRBV10-3 - - CASRRESTDTQYF TGTGCCTCTCGACGGGAGAGCACAGATACGCAGTATTTT
TRBJ2-5 TRBV20-1 few TRBD2 CRGGSPSQETQYF TGCAGGGGAGGGTCTCCTTCTCAAGAGACCCAGTACTTC
TRBJ1-1 TRBV7-2 many - CASSLTGTSSTEAFF TGTGCCAGCAGCTTAACCGGGACAAGCAGCACTGAAGCTTTCTTT
TRBJ2-3 TRBV20-1 - TRBD1 CSDDGTASTDTQYF TGCAGTGATGACGGGACAGCGAGCACAGATACGCAGTATTTT
TRBJ2-1 TRBV5-1 - - CASSPLDGYNEQFF TGCGCCAGCAGCCCCCTAGACGGTTACAATGAGCAGTTCTTC
TRBJ1-2 TRBV20-1 many - CSVKWTDSYGYTF TGCAGTGTAAAATGGACGGATTCGTATGGCTACACCTTC
TRBJ2-7 TRBV5-1 many - CASSLRYEQYF TGCGCCAGCAGCTTACGCTACGAGCAGTACTTC
TRBJ2-1 TRBV20-1 many TRBD1 CSATLTGWVNNEQFF TGCAGTGCTACCCTGACAGGGTGGGTGAACAATGAGCAGTTCTTC